This T cell receptor (beta chain) was retrieved from a study of blood T cell repertoires in COVID-19. At the level of the study: The study drew acute and convalescent COVID-19 samples from the United States, Italy and Spain. The cDNA or gDNA used as material had been derived from T cells, B-cell-depleted T cells, or PBMCs.

This clone was counted between two and nine times. Germline CDR1 is SGDLS and CDR2 is YYNGEE. Trimming removed 0 bases from V and 2 bases from J, with 11 bases in between. This CDR3 has 15 amino acids. Authors' analysis steps: Amplifying reference gene primers gave estimates of nucleated cell counts. Sequenced by immunoSEQ multiplex PCR; TCRdb stores in-frame clones only, minus some. That table supplies the V and J calls and clone size; D and trimming were determined from the DNA. The data show some 260,000 clones, more than 70% seen once. This clonotype originated in a woman aged 18-29 years with acute or convalescent COVID-19. The V and J genes are TRBV9 and TRBJ1-2; TRBD1 is a possible D gene (6 bases). Sequencing used peripheral blood. CDR3 sequence reads: CASSVGQAQNYGYTF. The DNA for the CDR3 is TGTGCCAGCAGCGTAGGACAGGCCCAGAACTATGGCTACACCTTC.